Included here is one T cell receptor beta chain sequence, with context. The antigen remains undetermined. This same CDR3 is encoded by further DNA sequences in the sample. In germline, CDR1 is DFQATT, CDR2 SNEGSKA (reference sequence). V was pared by 5 bases and J by 7 bases, with 9 bases between. The CDR3 sequence is 11 residues long. The data were obtained in a study of shared clonotypes between healthy human individuals. General observations from the study: Estimated richness values were generally larger in naive subsets than in memory subsets. Incomplete sequencing of sorted subsets was indicated by rarefaction despite large depth. Several donors held around 5% of naive CD4 clonotypes in common.

The naive CD8 fraction comprised CD45RO-negative cells positively selected for CCR7 and excluded terminally differentiated effector memory CD45RA+ cells. Every one of the donors was a Caucasian adult that lived in Nashville, Tennessee. Using immunoSEQ multiplex PCR, the repertoire was profiled, and TCRdb retains in-frame clones only, with some absent. The table shows 660,000 or so clones, with approximately 96% occurring only once. The chain links TRBV20-1 to TRBJ2-1; a weak D match, TRBD1 (5 bases). Sequencing used naive CD8+ T cells sorted from blood. This sequence originates from a woman aged 25 to 39 in good health. The CDR3 region is CSASRVNEQFF. The CDR3 bases are TGCAGTGCTTCCAGGGTAAATGAGCAGTTCTTC.